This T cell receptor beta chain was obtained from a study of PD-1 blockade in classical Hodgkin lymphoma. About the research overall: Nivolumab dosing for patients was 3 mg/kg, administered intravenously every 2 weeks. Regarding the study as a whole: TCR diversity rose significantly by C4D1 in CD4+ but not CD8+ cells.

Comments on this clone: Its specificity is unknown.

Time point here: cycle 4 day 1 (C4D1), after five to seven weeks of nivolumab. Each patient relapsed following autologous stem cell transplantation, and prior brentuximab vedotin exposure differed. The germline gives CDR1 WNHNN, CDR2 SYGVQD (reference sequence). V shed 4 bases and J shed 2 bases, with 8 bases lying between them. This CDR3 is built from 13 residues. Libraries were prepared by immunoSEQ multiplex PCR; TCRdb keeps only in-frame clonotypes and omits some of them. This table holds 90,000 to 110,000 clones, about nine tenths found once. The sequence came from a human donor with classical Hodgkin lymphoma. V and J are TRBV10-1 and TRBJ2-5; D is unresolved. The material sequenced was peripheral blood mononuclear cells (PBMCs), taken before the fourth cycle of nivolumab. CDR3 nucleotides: TGCGCCAGCAGTGCACATAGACAAGAGACCCAGTACTTC. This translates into CASSAHRQETQYF.